These 12 T cell receptor beta chains share one sample of origin, sequenced in a study of low-dose radiotherapy and immunotherapy resistance in tumors. Priming of first-strand cDNA relied on TRAV- and TRBV-specific primers (covering alpha and beta chains). TCR amplification used 20 PCR cycles, a constant-region primer and a V-primer adapter. Each CDR3 protein gets one entry after TCRdb re-called the reads with MiXCR. The table has roughly 15,000 distinct CDR3 sequences, about 77% seen once. The receptors were sampled from a human donor with advanced metastatic prostate, ovarian, gallbladder or colorectal cancer (not recorded which). This table probably holds off-target reads from a library built for another chain.

The J gene is TRBJ2-3, the V gene TRBV9, with D possibly matching TRBD2 (6 bases). Trimming pared 1 base from V and 3 bases from J, leaving 15 bases between. This CDR3 contains 16 residues. Germline V gives CDR1 SGDLS, CDR2 YYNGEE. DNA for the CDR3: TGTGCCAGCAGCGTAAAGGGAGGCGTTATAACAGATACGCAGTATTTT. This codes for CASSVKGGVITDTQYF. The variable domain in full, completed from reference TRBV9 and TRBJ2-3, reads DSGVTQTPKHLITATGQRVTLRCSPRSGDLSVYWYQQSLDQGLQFLIQYYNGEERAKGNILERFSAQQFPDLHSELNLSSLELGDSALYFCASSVKGGVITDTQYFGPGTRLTVL.

This clonotype was picked up a small number of times. This chain links TRBV27 with TRBJ1-1; no reliable D call. V was clipped by 6 bases and J by 1 base, with 9 bases between them. The length of the CDR3 is 13 residues. Germline values: CDR1 MNHEY, CDR2 SMNVEV (reference sequence). The CDR3 sequence: CASSPSQNTEAFF. DNA for the CDR3: TGTGCCAGCAGCCCCTCCCAGAACACTGAAGCTTTCTTT.

This clonotype has more than one count but fewer than ten. The DNA of the CDR3 is TGCGCCAGCAGCCAAGGTTATAGCCCTACCTACGAGCAGTACTTC. It is translated as CASSQGYSPTYEQYF. The chain uses TRBV4-1 and TRBJ2-7, with unresolved D. The CDR3 is 15 amino acids. Per the germline V gene, CDR1 is MGHRA and CDR2 is YSYEKL. Trimming removed 1 base from V and 2 bases from J, with 12 bases in between.

The chain is built from TRBV24-1 and TRBJ1-6; D is unclear. The CDR3 extends over 12 amino acids. The germline V gene has CDR1 KGHDR and CDR2 SFDVKD. The V end lost 12 bases, the J end lost 7 bases, and 12 bases lay between the germline ends. CDR3 in DNA: TGTGCCCCCCGCGGGCTGAATTCACCCCTCCACTTT. Translating it yields CAPRGLNSPLHF.

This sequence joins TRBV19 and TRBJ1-4; D gene unclear. The CDR3 consists of 14 residues. Trimming pared 2 bases from V and 0 bases from J, leaving 4 bases between. CDR1 LNHDA and CDR2 SQIVND come from the germline V gene (reference sequence). Here the CDR3 DNA reads TGTGCCAGTAGTATAAGAACAACTAATGAAAAACTGTTTTTT. Encoded protein: CASSIRTTNEKLFF.

The chain combines TRBV3-1 with TRBJ2-1; 8 bases line up with TRBD2. CDR1 is LGHDT and CDR2 is YNNKEL in the germline V gene (reference sequence). CDR3 length: 16 residues. V lost 0 bases to trimming and J lost 1 base; unmatched junction nucleotides: 2. The chain's CDR3 is CASSQELAESYNEQFF. The CDR3 DNA reads TGTGCCAGCAGCCAAGAACTAGCGGAGTCCTACAATGAGCAGTTCTTC.

The chain uses TRBV5-6 and TRBJ2-5; D is possibly TRBD2 (5 bases). Per germline, CDR1 SGHDT and CDR2 YYEEEE. This CDR3 is 16 amino acids long. Between the trimmed V and J ends, which lost 0 bases and 0 bases, there was a span of 12 bases. This CDR3 is CASSLEAWGDQETQYF. The CDR3, as DNA: TGTGCCAGCAGCTTGGAGGCATGGGGAGACCAAGAGACCCAGTACTTC.

This clonotype has more than one count but fewer than ten. The chain employs TRBV3-1 and TRBJ2-1, with D perhaps given as TRBD1 or TRBD2 (5 bases each). Germline CDR1 reads LGHDT; CDR2 reads YNNKEL (reference sequence). The germline V and J ends were trimmed by 0 bases and 8 bases, with 14 bases remaining between them. The CDR3 has 15 residues. The CDR3 nucleotides are TGTGCCAGCAGCCAAGATGGGGACGTCTCGTATGAGCAGTTCTTC. This gives the protein CASSQDGDVSYEQFF.

Note on this clonotype: The junction shows a germline mismatch at one end, possibly a read error. The chain has TRBV3-1 and TRBJ2-3; no reliable D call. CDR3 length: 15 amino acids. Germline V gene data show CDR1 as LGHDT and CDR2 as YNNKEL (reference sequence). This chain's CDR3 is CASSQVLLRTDMQYF. CDR3 bases: TGTGCCAGCAGCCAGGTCCTTTTACGTACAGATATGCAGTATTTT.

The chain carries TRBV6-2 or TRBV6-3 and TRBJ2-3; D is unclear. Germline V gives CDR1 MNHEY, CDR2 SVGEGT. The CDR3 has 14 amino acids. The V end was cut by 3 bases, the J end by 2 bases, with 9 bases between. The CDR3 DNA reads as TGTGCCAGCAGTTATTCCCGTACCACAGATACGCAGTATTTT. Its protein product is CASSYSRTTDTQYF.

This sequence joins TRBV18 and TRBJ1-5, with 11 nucleotides matching TRBD1. The CDR3 has 18 amino acids. The J segment lost 2 bases and the V segment lost 1 base, leaving 7 bases of the junction unmatched. From germline, CDR1 is KGHSH and CDR2 LQKENI. The CDR3 sequence: CASSPRGQGVRGNQPQHF. CDR3 in DNA: TGTGCCAGCTCACCACGGGGACAGGGGGTGCGTGGCAATCAGCCCCAGCATTTT.

This chain uses TRBV12-3 or TRBV12-4 with TRBJ2-5; TRBD2 might be the D (5 bases). V was pared by 2 bases and J by 2 bases, with 6 bases between. This CDR3 contains 13 residues. The DNA for the CDR3 is TGTGCCAGCAGTTTACGGGGACAAGAGACCCAGTACTTC. As protein: CASSLRGQETQYF.